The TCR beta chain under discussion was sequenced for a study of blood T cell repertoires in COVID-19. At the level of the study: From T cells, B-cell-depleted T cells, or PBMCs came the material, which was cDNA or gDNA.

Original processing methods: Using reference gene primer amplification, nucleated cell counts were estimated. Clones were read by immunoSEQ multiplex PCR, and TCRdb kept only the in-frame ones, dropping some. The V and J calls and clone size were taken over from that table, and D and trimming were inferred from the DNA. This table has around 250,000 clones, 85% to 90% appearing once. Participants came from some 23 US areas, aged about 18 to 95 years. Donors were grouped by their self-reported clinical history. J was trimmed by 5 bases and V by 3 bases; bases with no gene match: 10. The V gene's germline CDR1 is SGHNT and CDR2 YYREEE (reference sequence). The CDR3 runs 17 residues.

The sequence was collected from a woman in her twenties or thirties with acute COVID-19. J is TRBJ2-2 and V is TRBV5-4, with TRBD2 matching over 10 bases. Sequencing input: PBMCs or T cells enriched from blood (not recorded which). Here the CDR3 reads CASSSGLAGDVTGELFF. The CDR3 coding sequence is TGTGCCAGCAGCTCCGGCCTAGCGGGAGATGTGACCGGGGAGCTGTTTTTT.